This T cell receptor (beta chain) stems from a study of T-cell memory formation after mild COVID-19. Study background: TCR clusters mostly belonged to single donors.

This clonotype was recorded a few times. Its antigen is unknown. V was trimmed by 3 bases and J by 2 bases, leaving 12 bases between them. There are 15 residues in the CDR3. CDR1 SEHNR and CDR2 FQNEAQ come from the germline V gene (reference sequence). Study-level results: Clones that got smaller from day 15 to 85 had even CD4/CD8, while clones growing later tipped toward CD4+. Contracting CD8+ clones were enriched in EMRA, CD4+ mainly in CM and EM.

MiXCR was run by TCRdb on the 5' RACE reads, yielding one entry per CDR3 protein. The sample gives about 170,000 distinct CDR3 sequences, roughly 13% of which show up once; approximately 3.6% is in the top ten. The sequence was collected from a man aged 18 to 30 who had mild COVID-19 (a few samples of this study predate the infection). Cell type and time point are not known. Sequenced input: PBMCs or a T cell subset sorted from them (not recorded which). The chain links TRBV7-9 to TRBJ2-3, with unresolved D. In nucleotides, the CDR3 is TGTGCCAGCAGCTTGAGCCGTACCTCCACAGATACGCAGTATTTT. Amino acid sequence: CASSLSRTSTDTQYF.